The clone carrying this TCR beta chain has a single count. The sample is drawn from a study of T cell changes during pregnancy in multiple sclerosis. Sequencing was performed with immunoSEQ multiplex PCR; in TCRdb, only in-frame clones are kept and a portion is missing. The table lists under 75,000 clones, under 95% of them singletons. The CDR3 has 12 residues. Trimming pared 10 bases from V and 4 bases from J, leaving 12 bases between. CDR1 is MDHEN, CDR2 SYDVKM, per germline. The receptor was isolated from a female donor in good health, enrolled as a control in a pregnancy study. The chain combines TRBV28 with TRBJ2-3, with a possible D match to TRBD2 (5 bases). The specimen was peripheral blood, collected in the third trimester of pregnancy. Here the CDR3 DNA reads TGTGCCACCTATGAACTAGCAGATACGCAGTATTTT. Translation: CATYELADTQYF.